Following are 31 T cell receptor beta chains from one sample sequenced in a study of T cell responses to AZD1222 COVID-19 vaccine. Libraries were prepared by immunoSEQ multiplex PCR; TCRdb keeps only in-frame clonotypes and omits some of them. The data contain 150,000 to 200,000 clones, 93% of them singletons. Sequenced material: peripheral blood, taken on day 0 of AZD1222 vaccination. These TCRs come from an adult in good health.

The chain joins TRBV18 to TRBJ2-2; D not certain. V lost 0 bases and J lost 2, with 7 bases in between. The CDR3 is made up of 15 amino acids. Germline lookup yields CDR1 KGHSH and CDR2 LQKENI. The CDR3 coding sequence is TGTGCCAGCTCACCACCCCAACCCAACACCGGGGAGCTGTTTTTT. Its translation is CASSPPQPNTGELFF.

The V gene is TRBV7-9, the J gene TRBJ1-1, with D unclear. V lost 5 bases, J lost 6 bases, and 13 bases lay in between. The CDR3 is 13 residues long. Germline V gives CDR1 SEHNR, CDR2 FQNEAQ (reference sequence). For the CDR3, the DNA is TGTGCCAGCAGCCATGAACCCCGGCCTGAAGCTTTCTTT. This sequence encodes CASSHEPRPEAFF.

This clone has a single count. The chain's CDR3 is CASSYTEAFF. CDR3 nucleotides: TGTGCCAGCAGTTACACTGAAGCTTTCTTT. The chain is built from TRBV6-6 and TRBJ1-1; D call uncertain. V was cut by 2 bases and J by 5 bases, with 0 bases left in between. This CDR3 has 10 residues. CDR1 is MNHNY, CDR2 SVGAGI, per germline (reference sequence).

The chain combines TRBV5-1 with TRBJ2-5; 9 bases are shared with TRBD1. The germline V gene encodes CDR1 SGHRS and CDR2 YFSETQ. The trim removed 0 bases at V and 4 bases at J, leaving 10 bases unmatched. The CDR3 contains 17 residues. This chain's CDR3 is CASSLVQGQGRRETQYF. DNA for the CDR3: TGCGCCAGCAGCTTGGTGCAGGGACAGGGACGGCGAGAGACCCAGTACTTC. Full variable domain (remainder filled in from reference TRBV5-1 and TRBJ2-5): KAGVTQTPRYLIKTRGQQVTLSCSPISGHRSVSWYQQTPGQGLQFLFEYFSETQRNKGNFPGRFSGRQFSNSRSEMNVSTLELGDSALYLCASSLVQGQGRRETQYFGPGTRLLVL.

This chain uses TRBV19 with TRBJ2-1; D unresolved. This CDR3 has 11 residues. Germline-derived CDR1 and CDR2 are LNHDA and SQIVND (reference sequence). Trimming took 6 bases from V and 4 from J, leaving 4 bases between them. The CDR3 DNA reads as TGTGCCAGTAGAGATTACAATGAGCAGTTCTTC. Translating it yields CASRDYNEQFF.

The rearrangement joins TRBV5-1 to TRBJ1-2; possible D gene TRBD1, 5 bases. Germline CDR1 SGHRS, CDR2 YFSETQ. Trimming cost V 0 bases and J 5 bases, with 20 bases left between them. CDR3 length: 17 amino acids. The CDR3 DNA reads as TGCGCCAGCAGCTTGGGTCAGGCCCCTGCAGGGCCTTATGGCTACACCTTC. Translated: CASSLGQAPAGPYGYTF. Together with reference TRBV5-1 and TRBJ1-2, the CDR3 gives the full variable domain: KAGVTQTPRYLIKTRGQQVTLSCSPISGHRSVSWYQQTPGQGLQFLFEYFSETQRNKGNFPGRFSGRQFSNSRSEMNVSTLELGDSALYLCASSLGQAPAGPYGYTFGSGTRLTVV.

The genes are TRBV4-3 and TRBJ1-1; D perhaps matches TRBD1 (5 bases). V lost 0 bases and J lost 3, with 11 bases in between. Per germline, CDR1 LGHNA and CDR2 YSLEER. The CDR3 spans 15 residues. CDR3 nucleotide sequence: TGCGCCAGCAGCCAAGATGGGGCCGGGGACACTGAAGCTTTCTTT. Its translation is CASSQDGAGDTEAFF.

The chain links TRBV12-3 or TRBV12-4 to TRBJ2-1; 8 nucleotides agree with TRBD1. The ends lost 5 bases at V and 6 bases at J; junction bases unmatched: 0. The CDR3 contains 12 residues. This CDR3 reads CASSGTGNEQFF. In DNA form, the CDR3 reads TGTGCCAGCAGTGGGACAGGCAATGAGCAGTTCTTC.

The rearrangement links TRBV30 to TRBJ1-1; D ambiguous. This CDR3 is 12 amino acids long. Deletions cut 0 bases from V and 6 bases from J, with 8 bases between. CDR1 is GTSNPN and CDR2 is SVGIG in the germline V gene (reference sequence). The CDR3 nucleotides read TGTGCCTGGAGTGTACTGGTAGCTGAAGCTTTCTTT. It yields the protein CAWSVLVAEAFF.

The J gene is TRBJ2-5, the V gene TRBV4-1, with D possibly matching TRBD1 (6 bases). Germline V gene sequence: CDR1 MGHRA, CDR2 YSYEKL. This CDR3 region has 17 residues. The V end was cut by 4 bases, the J end by 3 bases, with 21 bases between. CDR3 nucleotide sequence: TGCGCCAGCAGCCCTCGGGTCCGGGACAACCTAAAAGAGACCCAGTACTTC. Residues: CASSPRVRDNLKETQYF.

This sequence joins TRBV7-2 and TRBJ2-2, with 7 positions matching TRBD2. CDR1 is SGHTA, CDR2 FQGNSA, per germline. Germline trimming cut 3 bases from V and 1 base from J; bases unmatched to any gene: 2. CDR3 length: 15 residues. CDR3 in DNA: TGTGCCAGCAGCTTTAGCGGGTTGAACACCGGGGAGCTGTTTTTT. The encoded protein is CASSFSGLNTGELFF.

Written as DNA, the CDR3 is TGTGCCAGCAGCCCGGAACAGGATCTTGGAAACACCATATATTTT. Amino acids: CASSPEQDLGNTIYF. The chain links TRBV7-8 to TRBJ1-3; D may be TRBD1 (5 bases). Trimming stripped 5 bases from V and 3 bases from J, with 14 bases between. The CDR3 is 15 residues long. Germline V CDR1 and CDR2: SGHVS, FQNEAQ.

This clone has a handful of counts. The V call is TRBV7-2, the J call TRBJ1-5, with 9 bases lining up with TRBD1. CDR3 size: 17 residues. In germline, CDR1 is SGHTA, CDR2 FQGNSA. V dropped 3 bases and J dropped 3; count of bases not matched to a gene: 9. The chain's CDR3 is CASSFSGTGSDNQPQHF. For the CDR3, the DNA is TGTGCCAGCAGCTTCTCCGGGACAGGGAGTGACAATCAGCCCCAGCATTTT.

The gene calls are TRBV6-2 or TRBV6-3 and TRBJ1-1; no clear D gene. This CDR3 has 14 amino acids. Trimming removed 1 base from V and 8 bases from J, with 14 bases in between. Germline V gene data show CDR1 as MNHEY and CDR2 as SVGEGT. Here the CDR3 reads CASSYYGSSREAFF. For the CDR3, the DNA is TGTGCCAGCAGTTACTATGGGAGTTCCAGGGAAGCTTTCTTT.

This rearrangement joins TRBV14 to TRBJ2-3, with unresolved D. Deletions cut 4 bases from V and 1 base from J, with 9 bases between. Germline V gene sequence: CDR1 SGHDN, CDR2 FVKESK. The CDR3 has 14 amino acids. The CDR3 DNA sequence: TGTGCCAGCAGCCTCCTTGAGCGCACAGATACGCAGTATTTT. Translation gives CASSLLERTDTQYF.

CDR3 residues: CASSLGVANYGYTF. CDR3 coding DNA: TGTGCCAGCAGCTTAGGGGTTGCCAACTATGGCTACACCTTC. The chain uses TRBV7-9 and TRBJ1-2; no clear D gene. V lost 1 base to trimming and J lost 2 bases, with 8 bases between them. The CDR3 consists of 14 residues. The germline CDR1 and CDR2 sequences are SEHNR and FQNEAQ (reference sequence). Using reference TRBV7-9 and TRBJ1-2 for the parts outside the CDR3, the full variable domain is DTGVSQNPRHKITKRGQNVTFRCDPISEHNRLYWYRQTLGQGPEFLTYFQNEAQLEKSRLLSDRFSAERPKGSFSTLEIQRTEQGDSAMYLCASSLGVANYGYTFGSGTRLTVV.

V and J are TRBV6-5 and TRBJ2-3; D unresolved. This CDR3 contains 13 residues. V gave up 7 bases and J gave up 2 bases, with 10 bases separating them. Germline CDR1 reads MNHEY; CDR2 reads SVGAGI. CDR3 protein: CASTGRFTDTQYF. The CDR3 DNA sequence: TGTGCCAGCACTGGCCGATTCACAGATACGCAGTATTTT.

The chain joins TRBV5-1 to TRBJ2-2; D is perhaps TRBD2 (5 bases). Germline assignment: CDR1 SGHRS and CDR2 YFSETQ. The CDR3 is 15 residues long. The V end lost 3 bases, the J end lost 2 bases, and 11 bases lay between the germline ends. This CDR3 reads CASSWWTGNTGELFF. The CDR3 DNA sequence: TGCGCCAGCAGCTGGTGGACGGGAAACACCGGGGAGCTGTTTTTT.

The chain has TRBV11-2 and TRBJ1-1; D might be TRBD1 (5 bases). Germline CDR1 SGHAT, CDR2 FQNNGV. The CDR3 extends over 14 amino acids. Trimming stripped 1 base from V and 3 bases from J, with 9 bases between. The DNA for the CDR3 is TGTGCCAGCAGCTTAGGGGAGGGGTACACTGAAGCTTTCTTT. It specifies CASSLGEGYTEAFF.

The CDR3 spells CASRTRQGAGQPQHF. The CDR3 bases are TGTGCCAGCAGGACCCGACAGGGGGCCGGCCAGCCCCAGCATTTT. V usage is TRBV6-5 and J usage is TRBJ1-5; TRBD1 aligns across 10 bases. There are 15 residues in the CDR3. Germline CDR1 and CDR2: MNHEY and SVGAGI. Unmatched junction bases numbered 9, after V lost 6 bases and J lost 7 bases.

J is TRBJ1-3 and V is TRBV20-1; D is ambiguous. This CDR3 contains 14 residues. CDR1 is DFQATT and CDR2 is SNEGSKA in the germline V gene (reference sequence). Trimming removed 3 bases at V and 0 bases at J, with 9 bases between. CDR3 nucleotides: TGCAGTGCTAGTCCCCCGCGCTCTGGAAACACCATATATTTT. Translating it yields CSASPPRSGNTIYF.

CDR3 loop: CASSITGDGNTIYF. CDR3 bases: TGTGCCAGCAGCATTACAGGGGATGGAAACACCATATATTTT. The chain recombines TRBV5-4 with TRBJ1-3; 7 bases are shared with TRBD1. Germline CDR1 SGHNT, CDR2 YYREEE (reference sequence). V shed 4 bases, J shed 3 bases, and the junction held 4 bases outside the gene matches. The CDR3 is 14 amino acids.

This clone has more than one count but fewer than ten. The rearrangement links TRBV7-9 to TRBJ1-6, with D unresolved. The germline V and J ends were trimmed by 2 bases and 7 bases, with 12 bases remaining between them. Germline values: CDR1 SEHNR, CDR2 FQNEAQ (reference sequence). The CDR3 covers 15 residues. CDR3 protein: CASSLPVKENSPLHF. The CDR3 coding sequence is TGTGCCAGCAGCTTACCGGTTAAGGAGAATTCACCCCTCCACTTT. Supplemented by reference TRBV7-9 and TRBJ1-6, the full variable domain reads DTGVSQNPRHKITKRGQNVTFRCDPISEHNRLYWYRQTLGQGPEFLTYFQNEAQLEKSRLLSDRFSAERPKGSFSTLEIQRTEQGDSAMYLCASSLPVKENSPLHFGNGTRLTVT.

This clone was seen just once. The rearrangement joins TRBV13 to TRBJ2-1; a weak D match, TRBD1 (5 bases). Per germline, CDR1 PRHDT and CDR2 FYEKMQ (reference sequence). The length of the CDR3 is 11 residues. V shed 6 bases and J shed 9 bases, with 9 bases lying between them. This CDR3 is CASSLQGEQFF. The CDR3 DNA follows: TGTGCCAGCAGTCTCCAGGGTGAGCAGTTCTTC.

V is TRBV5-6 and J is TRBJ2-1, with D perhaps TRBD2 (6 bases). This CDR3 has 15 amino acids. Trimming pared 1 base from V and 5 bases from J, leaving 13 bases between. The germline gives CDR1 SGHDT, CDR2 YYEEEE. For the CDR3, the DNA is TGTGCCAGCAGCTTGTTCTGGAGGGAGAACAATGAGCAGTTCTTC. This codes for CASSLFWRENNEQFF.

This rearrangement joins TRBV7-3 to TRBJ2-2, with D unresolved. Trimming shortened V by 0 bases and J by 0 bases, and 8 bases separated the two germline ends. CDR3 length equals 16 residues. Germline lookup yields CDR1 SGHTA and CDR2 FQGTGA. The CDR3 DNA reads TGTGCCAGCAGCTTAACTTTGGCAGCGAACACCGGGGAGCTGTTTTTT. Encoded protein: CASSLTLAANTGELFF. Combining the CDR3 with reference TRBV7-3 and TRBJ2-2 gives the whole variable domain GAGVSQTPSNKVTEKGKYVELRCDPISGHTALYWYRQSLGQGPEFLIYFQGTGAADDSGLPNDRFFAVRPEGSVSTLKIQRTERGDSAVYLCASSLTLAANTGELFFGEGSRLTVL.

The DNA for the CDR3 is TGTGCCAGCAGCTTAGCGGGGTCGGGTGCCTATGGCTACACCTTC. Translation: CASSLAGSGAYGYTF. This chain uses TRBV7-9 with TRBJ1-2, with D hard to call. V lost 0 bases and J lost 4, with 12 bases in between. Germline V gene data show CDR1 as SEHNR and CDR2 as FQNEAQ (reference sequence). This CDR3 has 15 amino acids.

This rearrangement joins TRBV7-8 to TRBJ1-4; D uncertain. The CDR3 covers 15 residues. V was shortened by 0 bases and J by 4 bases, with 9 bases between the two germline ends. In germline, CDR1 is SGHVS, CDR2 FQNEAQ. CDR3 protein: CASSLARVNNEKLFF. The DNA for the CDR3 is TGTGCCAGCAGCTTAGCGCGGGTGAATAATGAAAAACTGTTTTTT.

The rearrangement uses TRBV10-3 and TRBJ2-1; 8 bases fit TRBD1. Germline lookup yields CDR1 ENHRY and CDR2 SYGVKD. The CDR3 contains 19 residues. V gave up 2 bases and J gave up 5 bases; unmatched junction bases: 17. In DNA, the CDR3 is TGTGCCATCAGTGAGAGGGCGGTGACGACAGGGGACGCAGACAATGAGCAGTTCTTC. Translated, it gives CAISERAVTTGDADNEQFF.

The chain joins TRBV3-1 (or the pseudogene TRBV3-2) to TRBJ2-1, with D possibly being TRBD1 or TRBD2 (7 bases each). The V end lost 4 bases, the J end lost 7 bases, and 11 bases lay between the germline ends. CDR1 is LGHDT and CDR2 is YNNKEL in the germline V gene (reference sequence). This CDR3 is 13 amino acids long. CDR3 DNA sequence: TGTGCCAGCAGCCTCCAGGGGGGGAATGAGCAGTTCTTC. Translation gives CASSLQGGNEQFF.

This clone was seen just once. The chain combines TRBV28 with TRBJ1-2; weak D call: TRBD1 (6 bases). The CDR3 contains 16 residues. Deletions cut 5 bases from V and 4 bases from J, with 20 bases between. Germline V CDR1 and CDR2: MDHEN, SYDVKM. The CDR3 loop is CASSPGTNAGGYGYTF. The CDR3 bases are TGTGCCAGCAGTCCAGGGACAAACGCAGGAGGCTATGGCTACACCTTC.